The entry below gives a single T cell receptor (beta chain) sequence along with its context. This sample was included in a study of T cells in Graves' hyperthyroidism and ophthalmopathy. RNA transcripts were the template for amplifying TCR beta CDR3 regions. The TCR CDR3 first-round RT-PCR relied on the HTBI primer set. Via MiXCR, TCRdb re-called the multiplex PCR reads, giving one row per CDR3 protein. The repertoire includes hundreds of thousands of distinct CDR3 sequences, about 20% of them detected once, and 47% sits in the top ten. V was pared by 1 base and J by 0 bases, with 9 bases between. CDR3 length: 16 residues. CDR1 and CDR2 from the germline V gene are MNHEY and SVGAGI. Each 10 ml fresh peripheral blood draw supplied the PBMCs.

Sequenced sample: blood. This TCR was recovered from a middle-aged man with Graves' ophthalmopathy. This sequence joins TRBV6-5 and TRBJ1-4; possibly TRBD1 for D (5 bases). The CDR3 DNA reads as TGTGCCAGCAGTTACTTCGGGGACCCAACTAATGAAAAACTGTTTTTT. It is translated as CASSYFGDPTNEKLFF.